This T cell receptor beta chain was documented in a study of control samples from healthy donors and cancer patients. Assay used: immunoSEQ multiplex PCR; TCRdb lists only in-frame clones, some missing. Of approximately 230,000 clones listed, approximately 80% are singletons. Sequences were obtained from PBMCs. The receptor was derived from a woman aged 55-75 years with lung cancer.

CDR3 bases: TGTGCCAGCAGCTTAAGGGAAGCTAACTATGGCTACACCTTC. This sequence encodes CASSLREANYGYTF. The rearrangement joins TRBV7-9 to TRBJ1-2; D gene unclear. The germline V gene encodes CDR1 SEHNR and CDR2 FQNEAQ (reference sequence). Trimming pared 2 bases from V and 0 bases from J, leaving 7 bases between. The CDR3 spans 14 residues.